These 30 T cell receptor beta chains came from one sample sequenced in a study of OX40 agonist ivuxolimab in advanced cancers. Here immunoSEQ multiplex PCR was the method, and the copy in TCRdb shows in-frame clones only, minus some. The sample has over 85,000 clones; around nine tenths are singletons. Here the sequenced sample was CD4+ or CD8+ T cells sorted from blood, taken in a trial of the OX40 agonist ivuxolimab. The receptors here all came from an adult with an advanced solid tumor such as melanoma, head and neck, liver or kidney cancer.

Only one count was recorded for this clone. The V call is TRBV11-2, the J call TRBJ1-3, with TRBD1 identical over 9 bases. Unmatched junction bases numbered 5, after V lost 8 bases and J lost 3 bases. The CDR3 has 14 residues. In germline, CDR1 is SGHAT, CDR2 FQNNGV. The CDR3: CASATGGFGNTIYF. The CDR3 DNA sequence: TGTGCCAGCGCGACAGGGGGGTTTGGAAACACCATATATTTT. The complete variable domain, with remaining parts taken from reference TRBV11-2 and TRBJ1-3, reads EAGVAQSPRYKIIEKRQSVAFWCNPISGHATLYWYQQILGQGPKLLIQFQNNGVVDDSQLPKDRFSAERLKGVDSTLKIQPAKLEDSAVYLCASATGGFGNTIYFGEGSWLTVV.

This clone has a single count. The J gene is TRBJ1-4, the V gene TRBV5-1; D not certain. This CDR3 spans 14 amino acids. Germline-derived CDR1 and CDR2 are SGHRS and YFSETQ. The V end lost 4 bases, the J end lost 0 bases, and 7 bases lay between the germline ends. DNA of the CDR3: TGCGCCAGCAGCATAAGATCAACTAATGAAAAACTGTTTTTT. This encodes CASSIRSTNEKLFF. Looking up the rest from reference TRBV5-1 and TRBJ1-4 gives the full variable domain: KAGVTQTPRYLIKTRGQQVTLSCSPISGHRSVSWYQQTPGQGLQFLFEYFSETQRNKGNFPGRFSGRQFSNSRSEMNVSTLELGDSALYLCASSIRSTNEKLFFGSGTQLSVL.

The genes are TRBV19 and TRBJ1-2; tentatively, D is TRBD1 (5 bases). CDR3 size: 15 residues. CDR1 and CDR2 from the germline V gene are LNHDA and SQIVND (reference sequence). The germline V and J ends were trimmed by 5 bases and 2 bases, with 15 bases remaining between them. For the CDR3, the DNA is TGTGCCAGTAGTTTTCCGGGACGGAGGAACTATGGCTACACCTTC. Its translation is CASSFPGRRNYGYTF.

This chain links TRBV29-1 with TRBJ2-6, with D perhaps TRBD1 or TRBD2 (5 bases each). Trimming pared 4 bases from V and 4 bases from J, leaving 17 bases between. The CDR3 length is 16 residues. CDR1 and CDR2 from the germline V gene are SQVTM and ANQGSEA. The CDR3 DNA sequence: TGCAGCGTTGGGTCACAGTGGGGGTCGGGGGCCAACGTCCTGACTTTC. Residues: CSVGSQWGSGANVLTF.

CDR3 amino acids: CASSVVGGPDEEQFF. The DNA for the CDR3 is TGTGCCAGCAGCGTAGTGGGGGGCCCCGATGAGGAGCAGTTCTTC. The J gene is TRBJ2-1, the V gene TRBV9; D tentatively fits TRBD1 or TRBD2 (6 bases each). Germline CDR1 and CDR2: SGDLS and YYNGEE. V was cut by 0 bases and J by 10 bases, with 17 bases left in between. The length of the CDR3 is 15 residues.

The CDR3 reads CASSLGFNTGELFF. The CDR3 region has the DNA TGTGCCAGCAGCTTAGGGTTCAACACCGGGGAGCTGTTTTTT. This chain connects TRBV7-3 to TRBJ2-2; no firm D call. From germline, CDR1 is SGHTA and CDR2 FQGTGA. This CDR3 is built from 14 residues. With 2 bases removed from V and 2 bases from J, the gap between germline ends came to 6 bases. The full variable domain, with the rest looked up from reference TRBV7-3 and TRBJ2-2, is GAGVSQTPSNKVTEKGKYVELRCDPISGHTALYWYRQSLGQGPEFLIYFQGTGAADDSGLPNDRFFAVRPEGSVSTLKIQRTERGDSAVYLCASSLGFNTGELFFGEGSRLTVL.

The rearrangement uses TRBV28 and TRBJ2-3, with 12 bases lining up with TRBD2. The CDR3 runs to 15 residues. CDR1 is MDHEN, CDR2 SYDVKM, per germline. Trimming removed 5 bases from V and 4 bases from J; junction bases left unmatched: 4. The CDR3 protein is CASSQTSGGADTQYF. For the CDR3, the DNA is TGTGCCAGCAGTCAGACTAGCGGGGGCGCAGATACGCAGTATTTT.

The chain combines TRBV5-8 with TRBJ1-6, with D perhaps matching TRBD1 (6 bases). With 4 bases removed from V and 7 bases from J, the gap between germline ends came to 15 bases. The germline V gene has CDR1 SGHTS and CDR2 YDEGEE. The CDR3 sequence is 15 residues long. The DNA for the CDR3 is TGTGCCAGCAGCCCCCCAGGACAGTTGAATTCACCCCTCCACTTT. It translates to CASSPPGQLNSPLHF. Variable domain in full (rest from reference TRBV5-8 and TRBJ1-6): EAGVTQSPTHLIKTRGQQATLRCSPISGHTSVYWYQQALGLGLQFLLWYDEGEERNRGNFPPRFSGRQFPNYSSELNVNALELEDSALYLCASSPPGQLNSPLHFGNGTRLTVT.

In DNA, the CDR3 is TGTGCCAGCAGCCAGGAGGGCAAAGTTATAAACACTGAAGCTTTCTTT. This sequence encodes CASSQEGKVINTEAFF. The V and J genes are TRBV7-2 and TRBJ1-1; no firm D call. This CDR3 has 16 residues. Germline loops: CDR1 SGHTA, CDR2 FQGNSA. V lost 5 bases to trimming and J lost 2 bases, with 18 bases between them. Variable domain in full (rest from reference TRBV7-2 and TRBJ1-1): GAGVSQSPSNKVTEKGKDVELRCDPISGHTALYWYRQSLGQGLEFLIYFQGNSAPDKSGLPSDRFSAERTGGSVSTLTIQRTQQEDSAVYLCASSQEGKVINTEAFFGQGTRLTVV.

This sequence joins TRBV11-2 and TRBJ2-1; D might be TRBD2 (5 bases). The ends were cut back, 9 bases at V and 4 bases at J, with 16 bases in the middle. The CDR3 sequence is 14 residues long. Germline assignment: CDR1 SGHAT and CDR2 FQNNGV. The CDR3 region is CASTDLRGYNEQFF. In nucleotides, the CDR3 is TGTGCCAGTACGGACCTCCGGGGATACAATGAGCAGTTCTTC.

CDR3 loop: CASSLEAGLNEQFF. DNA for the CDR3: TGCGCCAGCAGCTTGGAAGCGGGCCTCAATGAGCAGTTCTTC. This rearrangement joins TRBV5-1 to TRBJ2-1; D possibly corresponds to TRBD2 (6 bases). CDR3 size: 14 residues. Trimming cost V 0 bases and J 6 bases, with 10 bases left between them. Germline CDR1 and CDR2: SGHRS and YFSETQ.

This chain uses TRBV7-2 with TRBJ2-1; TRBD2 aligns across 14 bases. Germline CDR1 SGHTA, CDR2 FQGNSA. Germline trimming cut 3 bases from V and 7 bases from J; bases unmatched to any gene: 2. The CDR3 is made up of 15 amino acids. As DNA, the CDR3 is TGTGCCAGCAGCTTCCGGACTAGCGGGGGGAATGAGCAGTTCTTC. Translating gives CASSFRTSGGNEQFF.

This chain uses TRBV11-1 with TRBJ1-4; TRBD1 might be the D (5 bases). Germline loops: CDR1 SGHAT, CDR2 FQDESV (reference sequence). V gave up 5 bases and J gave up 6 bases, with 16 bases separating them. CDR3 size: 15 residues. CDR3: CASSTRGGSDEKLFF. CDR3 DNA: TGTGCCAGCAGCACCCGGGGCGGTAGTGATGAAAAACTGTTTTTT.

The CDR3 sequence is CASSQQETDTQYF. CDR3 DNA sequence: TGCGCCAGCAGCCAACAAGAGACAGATACGCAGTATTTT. This chain links TRBV4-1 with TRBJ2-3, with D uncertain. V was pared by 2 bases and J by 3 bases, with 6 bases between. Germline CDR1 MGHRA, CDR2 YSYEKL. The CDR3 sequence is 13 residues long.

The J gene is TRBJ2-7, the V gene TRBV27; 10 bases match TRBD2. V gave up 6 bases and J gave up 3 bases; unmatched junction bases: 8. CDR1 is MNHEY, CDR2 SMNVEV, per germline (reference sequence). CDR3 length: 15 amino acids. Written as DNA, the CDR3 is TGTGCCAGCAGATCGAGCGGGGGGGAGGACTACGAGCAGTACTTC. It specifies CASRSSGGEDYEQYF.

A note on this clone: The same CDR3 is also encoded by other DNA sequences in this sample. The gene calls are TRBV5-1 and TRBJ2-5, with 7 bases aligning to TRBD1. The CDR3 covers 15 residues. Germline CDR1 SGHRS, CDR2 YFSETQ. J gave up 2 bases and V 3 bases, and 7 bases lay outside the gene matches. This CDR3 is CASSWTGNFQETQYF. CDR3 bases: TGCGCCAGCAGCTGGACAGGAAACTTTCAAGAGACCCAGTACTTC.

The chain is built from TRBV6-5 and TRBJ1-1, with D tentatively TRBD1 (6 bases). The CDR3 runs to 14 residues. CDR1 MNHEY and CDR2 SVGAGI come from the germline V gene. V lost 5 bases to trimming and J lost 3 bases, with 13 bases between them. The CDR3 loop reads CASSRGGGDTEAFF. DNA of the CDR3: TGTGCCAGCAGTCGTGGAGGGGGGGACACTGAAGCTTTCTTT.

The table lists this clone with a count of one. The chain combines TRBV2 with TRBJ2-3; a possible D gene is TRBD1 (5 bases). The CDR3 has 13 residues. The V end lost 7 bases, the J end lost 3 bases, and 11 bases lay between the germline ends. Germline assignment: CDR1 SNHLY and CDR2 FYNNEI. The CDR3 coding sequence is TGTGCCAGCACGGTCAGGGTAACAGATACGCAGTATTTT. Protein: CASTVRVTDTQYF.

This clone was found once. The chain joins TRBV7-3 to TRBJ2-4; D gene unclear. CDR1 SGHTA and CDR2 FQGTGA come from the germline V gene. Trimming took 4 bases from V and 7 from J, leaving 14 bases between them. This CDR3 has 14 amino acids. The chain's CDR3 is CASSSSVEPNIQYF. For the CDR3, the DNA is TGTGCCAGCAGCTCCTCGGTTGAGCCGAACATTCAGTACTTC.

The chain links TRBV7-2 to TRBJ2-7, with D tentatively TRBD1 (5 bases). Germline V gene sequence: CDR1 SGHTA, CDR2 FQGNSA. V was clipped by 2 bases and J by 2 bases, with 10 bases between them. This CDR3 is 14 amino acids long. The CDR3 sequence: CASSLKGQTYEQYF. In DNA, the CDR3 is TGTGCCAGCAGCTTAAAGGGGCAGACCTACGAGCAGTACTTC.

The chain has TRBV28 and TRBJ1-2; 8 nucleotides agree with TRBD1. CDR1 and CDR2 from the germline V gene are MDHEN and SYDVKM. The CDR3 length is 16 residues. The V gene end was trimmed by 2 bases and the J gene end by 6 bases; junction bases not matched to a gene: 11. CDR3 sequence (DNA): TGTGCCAGCAGTTTACTGGGACAGCGGACAGGGCATGGCTACACCTTC. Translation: CASSLLGQRTGHGYTF.

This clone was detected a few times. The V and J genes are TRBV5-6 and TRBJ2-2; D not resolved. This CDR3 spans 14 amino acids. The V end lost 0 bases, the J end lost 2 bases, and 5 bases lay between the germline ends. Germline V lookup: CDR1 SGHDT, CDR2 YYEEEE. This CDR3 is CASSLGGNTGELFF. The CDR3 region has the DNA TGTGCCAGCAGCTTGGGGGGAAACACCGGGGAGCTGTTTTTT.

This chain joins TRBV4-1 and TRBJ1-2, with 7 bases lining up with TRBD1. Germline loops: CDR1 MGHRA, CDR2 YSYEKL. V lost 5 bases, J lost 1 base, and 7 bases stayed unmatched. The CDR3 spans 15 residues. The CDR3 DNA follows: TGCGCCAGCAGCGGTACCGGGACAGTTAACTATGGCTACACCTTC. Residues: CASSGTGTVNYGYTF.

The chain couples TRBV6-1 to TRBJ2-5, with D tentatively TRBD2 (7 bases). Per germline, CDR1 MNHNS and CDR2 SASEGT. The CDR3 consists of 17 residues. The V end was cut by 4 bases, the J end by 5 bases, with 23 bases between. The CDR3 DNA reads TGTGCCAGCAGTGCCCTAAGGTGGGGGGGCCTCGAGGAGACCCAGTACTTC. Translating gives CASSALRWGGLEETQYF.

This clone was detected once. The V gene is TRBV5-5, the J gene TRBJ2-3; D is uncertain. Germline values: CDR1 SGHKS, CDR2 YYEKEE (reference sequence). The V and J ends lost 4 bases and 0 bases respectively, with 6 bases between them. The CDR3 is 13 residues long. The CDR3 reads CASSGQSTDTQYF. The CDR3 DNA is TGTGCCAGCAGCGGGCAGAGCACAGATACGCAGTATTTT.

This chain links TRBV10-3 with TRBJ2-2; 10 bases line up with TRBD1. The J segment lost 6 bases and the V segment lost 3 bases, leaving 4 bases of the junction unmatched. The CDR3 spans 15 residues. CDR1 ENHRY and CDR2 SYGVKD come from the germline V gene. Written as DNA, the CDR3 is TGTGCCATCAGTGATGGGACAGGGGTGTCCGGGGAGCTGTTTTTT. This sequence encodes CAISDGTGVSGELFF.

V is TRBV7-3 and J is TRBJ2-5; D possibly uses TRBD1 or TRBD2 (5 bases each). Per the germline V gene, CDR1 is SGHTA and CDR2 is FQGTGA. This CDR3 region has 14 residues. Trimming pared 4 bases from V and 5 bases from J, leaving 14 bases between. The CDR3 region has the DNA TGTGCCAGCAGCTCCTTAGCCTGGGGGGAGACCCAGTACTTC. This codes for CASSSLAWGETQYF.

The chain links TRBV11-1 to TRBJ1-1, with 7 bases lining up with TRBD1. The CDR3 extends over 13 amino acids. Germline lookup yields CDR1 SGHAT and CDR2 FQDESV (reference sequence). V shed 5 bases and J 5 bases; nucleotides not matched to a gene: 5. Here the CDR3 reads CASSDYRGTEAFF. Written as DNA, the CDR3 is TGTGCCAGCAGCGACTACAGGGGAACTGAAGCTTTCTTT.

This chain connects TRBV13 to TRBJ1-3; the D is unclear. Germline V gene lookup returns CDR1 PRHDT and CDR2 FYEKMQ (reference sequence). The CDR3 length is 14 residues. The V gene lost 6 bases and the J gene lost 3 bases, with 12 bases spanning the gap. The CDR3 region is CASSPKSGGNTIYF. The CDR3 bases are TGTGCCAGCAGTCCCAAATCAGGTGGAAACACCATATATTTT.

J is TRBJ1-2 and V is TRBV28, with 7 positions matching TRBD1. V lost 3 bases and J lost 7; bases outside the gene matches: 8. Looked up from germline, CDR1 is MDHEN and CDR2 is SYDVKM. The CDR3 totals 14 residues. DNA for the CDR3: TGTGCCAGCAGTTTGGGCAGGGGGGAAGGTGGCTACACCTTC. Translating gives CASSLGRGEGGYTF.